The 9 T cell receptor beta chains given below trace back to one sample, sequenced in a study of blood T cell repertoires in COVID-19. This table comes from immunoSEQ multiplex PCR, and its TCRdb copy is limited to in-frame clones, with some not included. The sample has around 190,000 clones; 80% to 90% are singletons. The sequencing input was peripheral blood. The receptor set was obtained from a man aged 18 to 30 who had recovered from COVID-19.

In DNA, the CDR3 is TGTGCCAGCAGCGTTTCGACAGGGAGAGAGAACGAGCAGTACTTC. Translated: CASSVSTGRENEQYF. V usage is TRBV9 and J usage is TRBJ2-7; 7 nucleotides line up with TRBD1. V trimming: 2 bases; J trimming: 5 bases; junction bases outside the gene matches: 10. This CDR3 region has 15 residues. Germline V gene data show CDR1 as SGDLS and CDR2 as YYNGEE.

The V and J genes are TRBV6-6 and TRBJ2-5; the D gene is possibly TRBD1 (5 bases). Trimming stripped 0 bases from V and 4 bases from J, with 9 bases between. The CDR3 runs to 14 residues. Germline V gene sequence: CDR1 MNHNY, CDR2 SVGAGI (reference sequence). The CDR3 DNA follows: TGTGCCAGCAGTTACTCGGTCAGGGTAGAGACCCAGTACTTC. Its translation: CASSYSVRVETQYF.

V usage is TRBV30 and J usage is TRBJ1-5, with D possibly being TRBD1 (5 bases). The CDR3 runs to 13 residues. Germline V gene lookup returns CDR1 GTSNPN and CDR2 SVGIG (reference sequence). The V end was cut by 1 base, the J end by 1 base, with 5 bases between. CDR3 residues: CAWSGTSNQPQHF. The CDR3 DNA reads as TGTGCCTGGAGTGGGACAAGCAATCAGCCCCAGCATTTT.

V gene TRBV19 combines with J gene TRBJ2-3, with 8 bases fitting TRBD1. This CDR3 spans 16 amino acids. V trimming: 1 base; J trimming: 1 base; junction bases outside the gene matches: 4. Germline V gene lookup returns CDR1 LNHDA and CDR2 SQIVND (reference sequence). DNA of the CDR3: TGTGCCAGTAGTATAGCACAGGGGGTGGGCACAGATACGCAGTATTTT. Its protein is CASSIAQGVGTDTQYF.

The gene calls are TRBV5-1 and TRBJ2-3; 9 nucleotides agree with TRBD2. V dropped 4 bases and J dropped 2; count of bases not matched to a gene: 5. Germline-derived CDR1 and CDR2 are SGHRS and YFSETQ. The CDR3 loop spans 15 amino acids. CDR3 in amino acids: CASSLPSGITDTQYF. The CDR3 nucleotides are TGCGCCAGCAGCCTGCCTAGCGGGATCACAGATACGCAGTATTTT.

The J gene is TRBJ2-1, the V gene TRBV4-3, with 7 bases lining up with TRBD1. The junction had 3 bases not matched to a gene; V was cut back by 2 bases and J by 2 bases. Germline V lookup: CDR1 LGHNA, CDR2 YSLEER. The CDR3 covers 15 residues. CDR3 sequence (DNA): TGCGCCAGCAGCCAATTGGGACAGCCCTACAATGAGCAGTTCTTC. This codes for CASSQLGQPYNEQFF.

This chain connects TRBV24-1 to TRBJ2-1, with D maybe TRBD2 (5 bases). The CDR3 is 15 amino acids. Per the germline V gene, CDR1 is KGHDR and CDR2 is SFDVKD. Trimming left V 0 bases short and J 15 bases short, with 20 bases between. CDR3 bases: TGTGCCACCAGTGATTTGGGAGGCAGACCAGACGGGGTGTTCTTC. This gives the protein CATSDLGGRPDGVFF.

This sequence joins TRBV7-2 and TRBJ2-6; weak D call: TRBD2 (6 bases). In germline, CDR1 is SGHTA, CDR2 FQGNSA. The CDR3 is 15 residues long. Trimming removed 3 bases at V and 2 bases at J, with 8 bases between. DNA of the CDR3: TGTGCCAGCAGCTTCGGGGAGGCTGGGGCCAACGTCCTGACTTTC. Protein product: CASSFGEAGANVLTF.

The chain carries TRBV28 and TRBJ2-3; 8 nucleotides line up with TRBD2. The CDR3 runs to 14 residues. V lost 5 bases and J lost 4; bases outside the gene matches: 5. Germline CDR1 reads MDHEN; CDR2 reads SYDVKM. Here the CDR3 DNA reads TGTGCCAGCAGTGACAGACTAGCGCCAGATACGCAGTATTTT. Its translation: CASSDRLAPDTQYF.